The 2 T cell receptor beta chains reported below all come from one sample, sequenced in a study of blood T cell repertoires in COVID-19. The table came from immunoSEQ multiplex PCR; TCRdb's copy has only in-frame clones and leaves some out. The sample shows under 200,000 clones, over 75% of them seen only once. Input material: PBMCs or T cells enriched from blood (not recorded which). These receptors were obtained from a man between 45 and 60 years old who had recovered from COVID-19.

DNA for the CDR3: TGTGCCATCAGGCCGGGAATAGACGAGCAGTACTTC. Protein sequence: CAIRPGIDEQYF. The chain employs TRBV10-3 and TRBJ2-7; a weak D match, TRBD2 (5 bases). Trimming pared 6 bases from V and 5 bases from J, leaving 11 bases between. CDR1 ENHRY and CDR2 SYGVKD come from the germline V gene. The CDR3 has 12 residues.

This clone was observed a few times. The rearrangement links TRBV6-2 or TRBV6-3 to TRBJ2-1; 12 nucleotides match TRBD1. Losses at the gene ends were 6 bases for V and 6 bases for J; bases not matched to a gene: 15. Germline assignment: CDR1 MNHEY and CDR2 SVGEGT. CDR3 size: 18 residues. The chain's CDR3 is CASSKWGQGASYSNEQFF. For the CDR3, the DNA is TGTGCCAGCAGCAAGTGGGGACAGGGGGCAAGTTACAGCAATGAGCAGTTCTTC.